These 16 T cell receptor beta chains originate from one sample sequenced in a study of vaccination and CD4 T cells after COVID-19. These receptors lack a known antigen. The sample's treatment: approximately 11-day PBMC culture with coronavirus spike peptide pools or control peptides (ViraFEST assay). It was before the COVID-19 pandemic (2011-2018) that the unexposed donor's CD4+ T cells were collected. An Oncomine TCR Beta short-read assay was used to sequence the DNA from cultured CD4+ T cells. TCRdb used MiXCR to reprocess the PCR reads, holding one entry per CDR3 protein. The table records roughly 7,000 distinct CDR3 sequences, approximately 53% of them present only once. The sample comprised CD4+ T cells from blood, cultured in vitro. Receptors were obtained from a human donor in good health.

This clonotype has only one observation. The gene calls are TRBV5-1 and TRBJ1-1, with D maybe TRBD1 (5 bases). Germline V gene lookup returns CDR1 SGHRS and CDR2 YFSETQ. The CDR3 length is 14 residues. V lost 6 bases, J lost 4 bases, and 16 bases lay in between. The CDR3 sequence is CASTLAGGSTEAFF. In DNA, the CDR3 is TGCGCCAGCACCCTGGCTGGGGGTTCCACTGAAGCTTTCTTT.

The CDR3 bases are TGTGCCAGAAGCTTGGATCCGGGACTAGCGGGACCCTACGAGCAGTACTTC. Translating gives CARSLDPGLAGPYEQYF. This chain joins TRBV5-3 and TRBJ2-7; TRBD2 matches 13 bases. TRBV5-3 is given ORF status, its function remaining uncertain. V lost 0 bases and J lost 2; bases outside the gene matches: 5. CDR3 size: 17 residues.

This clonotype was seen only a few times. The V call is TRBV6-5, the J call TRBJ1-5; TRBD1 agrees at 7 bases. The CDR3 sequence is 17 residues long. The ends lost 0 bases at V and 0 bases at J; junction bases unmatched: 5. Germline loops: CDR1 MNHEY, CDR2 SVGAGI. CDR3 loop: CASSYSGQPYSNQPQHF. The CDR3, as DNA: TGTGCCAGCAGTTACTCGGGACAGCCCTATAGCAATCAGCCCCAGCATTTT.

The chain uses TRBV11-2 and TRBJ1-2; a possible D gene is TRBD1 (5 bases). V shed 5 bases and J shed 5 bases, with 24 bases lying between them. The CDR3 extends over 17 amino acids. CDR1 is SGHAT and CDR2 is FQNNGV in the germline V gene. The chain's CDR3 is CASSVRWVSEGSYGYTF. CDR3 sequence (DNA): TGTGCCAGCAGCGTTCGTTGGGTTTCAGAGGGGAGTTATGGCTACACCTTC.

CDR3 region: CSAPGTGGTEAFF. The CDR3 DNA follows: TGCAGTGCTCCCGGGACAGGGGGTACTGAAGCTTTCTTT. V and J are TRBV20-1 and TRBJ1-1; 11 bases match TRBD1. Unmatched junction bases numbered 4, after V lost 5 bases and J lost 5 bases. The germline V gene has CDR1 DFQATT and CDR2 SNEGSKA (reference sequence). This CDR3 spans 13 amino acids.

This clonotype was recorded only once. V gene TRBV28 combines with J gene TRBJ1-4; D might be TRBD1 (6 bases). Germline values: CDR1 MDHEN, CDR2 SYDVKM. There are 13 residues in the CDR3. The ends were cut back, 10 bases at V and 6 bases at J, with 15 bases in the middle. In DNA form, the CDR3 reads TGTGCCATCGGGACACCGAAATATGAAAAACTGTTTTTT. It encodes CAIGTPKYEKLFF. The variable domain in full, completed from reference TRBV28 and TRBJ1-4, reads DVKVTQSSRYLVKRTGEKVFLECVQDMDHENMFWYRQDPGLGLRLIYFSYDVKMKEKGDIPEGYSVSREKKERFSLILESASTNQTSMYLCAIGTPKYEKLFFGSGTQLSVL.

The CDR3 here is CASSLAGRGNTIYF. The CDR3 region has the DNA TGCGCCAGCAGCTTGGCGGGAAGGGGAAACACCATATATTTT. V and J are TRBV5-1 and TRBJ1-3; no reliable D call. Germline V CDR1 and CDR2: SGHRS, YFSETQ. This CDR3 is 14 amino acids long. Trimming took 0 bases from V and 4 from J, leaving 8 bases between them.

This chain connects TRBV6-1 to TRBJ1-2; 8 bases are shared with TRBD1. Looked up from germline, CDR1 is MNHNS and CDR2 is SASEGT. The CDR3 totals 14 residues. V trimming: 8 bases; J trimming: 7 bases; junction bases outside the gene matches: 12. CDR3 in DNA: TGTGCCAGCGCCAGGACAGGGCCGGATTTTGGCTACACCTTC. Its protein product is CASARTGPDFGYTF.

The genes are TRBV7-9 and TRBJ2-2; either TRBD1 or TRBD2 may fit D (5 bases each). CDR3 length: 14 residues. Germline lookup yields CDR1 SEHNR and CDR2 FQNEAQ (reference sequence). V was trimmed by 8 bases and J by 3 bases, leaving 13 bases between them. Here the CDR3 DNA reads TGTGCCAGCCGGGACGGCAGTTACACCGGGGAGCTGTTTTTT. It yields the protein CASRDGSYTGELFF.

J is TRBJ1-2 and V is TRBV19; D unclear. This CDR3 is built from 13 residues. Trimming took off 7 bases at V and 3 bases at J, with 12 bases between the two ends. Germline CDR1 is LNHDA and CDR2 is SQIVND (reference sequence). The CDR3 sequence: CASNGMMDYGYTF. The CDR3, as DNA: TGTGCCAGTAATGGCATGATGGACTATGGCTACACCTTC.

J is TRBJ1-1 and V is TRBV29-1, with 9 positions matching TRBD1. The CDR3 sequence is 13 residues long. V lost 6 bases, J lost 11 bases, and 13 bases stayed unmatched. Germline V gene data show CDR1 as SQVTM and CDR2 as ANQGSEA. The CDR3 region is CSVPGQGFEAAFF. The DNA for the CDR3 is TGCAGCGTCCCGGGACAGGGTTTTGAGGCGGCTTTCTTT.

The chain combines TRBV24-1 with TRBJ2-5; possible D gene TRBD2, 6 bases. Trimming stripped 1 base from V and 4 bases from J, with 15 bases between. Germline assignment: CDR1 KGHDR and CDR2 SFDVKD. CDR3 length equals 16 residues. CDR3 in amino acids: CATSDFWDLGGETQYF. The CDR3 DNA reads TGTGCCACCAGTGATTTTTGGGACCTGGGAGGAGAGACCCAGTACTTC.

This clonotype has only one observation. The chain's CDR3 is CASSQELAGIQPQHF. The DNA for the CDR3 is TGTGCCAGCAGCCAAGAGTTAGCAGGGATCCAGCCCCAGCATTTT. The chain is built from TRBV4-2 and TRBJ1-5; tentative D call: TRBD1 (5 bases). The germline V and J ends were trimmed by 0 bases and 7 bases, with 13 bases remaining between them. The CDR3 contains 15 residues. Looked up from germline, CDR1 is LGHNA and CDR2 is YNFKEQ.

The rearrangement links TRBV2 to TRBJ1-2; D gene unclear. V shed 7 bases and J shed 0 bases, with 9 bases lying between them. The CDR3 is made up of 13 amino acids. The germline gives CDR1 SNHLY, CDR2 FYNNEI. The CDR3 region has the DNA TGTGCCAGCATACCGACACCTAACTATGGCTACACCTTC. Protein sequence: CASIPTPNYGYTF. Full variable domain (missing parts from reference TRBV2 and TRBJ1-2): EPEVTQTPSHQVTQMGQEVILRCVPISNHLYFYWYRQILGQKVEFLVSFYNNEISEKSEIFDDQFSVERPDGSNFTLKIRSTKLEDSAMYFCASIPTPNYGYTFGSGTRLTVV.

Here the CDR3 DNA reads TGTGCCAGCAGCGGAAGGGGGCAGTTAAATGAGCAGTTCTTC. Residues: CASSGRGQLNEQFF. V gene TRBV9 combines with J gene TRBJ2-1, with TRBD1 matching 7 bases. Germline lookup yields CDR1 SGDLS and CDR2 YYNGEE. V dropped 3 bases and J dropped 7; count of bases not matched to a gene: 7. The CDR3 totals 14 residues.

The CDR3 region has the DNA TGTGCCAGCAGCTTAAGTGCTACCTACGAGCAGTACTTC. Its translation is CASSLSATYEQYF. The chain recombines TRBV5-4 with TRBJ2-7; no definite D call. Looked up from germline, CDR1 is SGHNT and CDR2 is YYREEE (reference sequence). The V and J ends lost 2 bases and 2 bases respectively, with 8 bases between them. CDR3 length: 13 amino acids.